A selection of T cell receptor beta chains follows, all from one sample in a study of blood T cell repertoires in COVID-19. The table came from immunoSEQ multiplex PCR; TCRdb's copy has only in-frame clones and leaves some out. The sample has some 240,000 clones; 84% are singletons. The material sequenced was peripheral blood. The receptors stem from a woman aged 35 to 49 who had recovered from COVID-19. Each CDR3 is given with its conserved first and last residue. The order of the fields is D gene, J gene, V gene, clone size, CDR3 length, CDR3 protein, CDR3 DNA. A D gene is named only where the DNA matches it firmly. Clone size is given for some rows only: seen once, a few or many times, or a class if the clone is expanded.

D: TRBD1
J: TRBJ1-2
V: TRBV2
size: NA
length: 13
CDR3: CASLLRGNYGYTF
DNA: TGTGCCAGCTTACTCAGGGGGAACTATGGCTACACCTTC

D: TRBD1
J: TRBJ2-7
V: TRBV7-9
size: once
length: 13
CDR3: CASSPGTGVEQYF
DNA: TGTGCCAGCAGCCCAGGCACAGGGGTCGAGCAGTACTTC

D: NA
J: TRBJ2-1
V: TRBV4-1
size: NA
length: 12
CDR3: CASSQRGNEQFF
DNA: TGCGCCAGCAGCCAAAGGGGGAATGAGCAGTTCTTC

D: TRBD1
J: TRBJ1-5
V: TRBV4-1
size: NA
length: 15
CDR3: CASSQEVAGGRPQHF
DNA: TGCGCCAGCAGCCAAGAAGTGGCAGGGGGTAGGCCCCAGCATTTT

D: NA
J: TRBJ1-4
V: TRBV4-2
size: NA
length: 15
CDR3: CASSVGRATNEKLFF
DNA: TGTGCCAGCAGCGTTGGGAGAGCAACTAATGAAAAACTGTTTTTT

D: NA
J: TRBJ2-5
V: TRBV30
size: NA
length: 13
CDR3: CAWSVLSAGSQYF
DNA: TGTGCCTGGAGTGTACTTAGCGCGGGGTCCCAGTACTTC

D: NA
J: TRBJ1-1
V: TRBV28
size: NA
length: 15
CDR3: CASSFPQGTNTEAFF
DNA: TGTGCCAGCAGTTTTCCCCAGGGGACGAACACTGAAGCTTTCTTT

D: TRBD1
J: TRBJ1-4
V: TRBV15
size: NA
length: 16
CDR3: CATSSGTGVRNEKLFF
DNA: TGTGCCACCAGCAGCGGGACAGGGGTCCGGAATGAAAAACTGTTTTTT

D: NA
J: TRBJ1-1
V: TRBV4-1
size: NA
length: 15
CDR3: CASSPLAGTNTEAFF
DNA: TGCGCCAGCAGCCCCCTGGCGGGGACGAACACTGAAGCTTTCTTT

D: TRBD1
J: TRBJ2-3
V: TRBV4-1
size: NA
length: 16
CDR3: CASSQEPYRGVDTQYF
DNA: TGCGCCAGCAGCCAAGAACCATACAGGGGAGTAGATACGCAGTATTTT

D: TRBD1
J: TRBJ2-7
V: TRBV5-5
size: NA
length: 15
CDR3: CASSFSGTGIYEQYF
DNA: TGTGCCAGCAGCTTCTCCGGGACAGGGATCTACGAGCAGTACTTC

D: TRBD1
J: TRBJ2-1
V: TRBV5-4
size: NA
length: 14
CDR3: CASSRTGTDNEQFF
DNA: TGTGCCAGCAGCCGAACCGGGACAGACAATGAGCAGTTCTTC

D: NA
J: TRBJ2-7
V: TRBV25-1
size: NA
length: 13
CDR3: CASSGTPNYEQYF
DNA: TGTGCCAGCTCCGGGACACCGAACTACGAGCAGTACTTC

D: TRBD1
J: TRBJ1-5
V: TRBV4-1
size: NA
length: 16
CDR3: CASSQDGQGVNQPQHF
DNA: TGCGCCAGCAGCCAAGACGGACAGGGTGTAAATCAGCCCCAGCATTTT

D: NA
J: TRBJ2-2
V: TRBV7-9
size: NA
length: 13
CDR3: CASSLQGTGELFF
DNA: TGTGCCAGCAGCCTGCAGGGTACCGGGGAGCTGTTTTTT

D: NA
J: TRBJ2-3
V: TRBV7-8
size: NA
length: 16
CDR3: CASTTMEGAHTDTQYF
DNA: TGTGCCAGCACCACTATGGAAGGGGCCCACACAGATACGCAGTATTTT

D: TRBD1
J: TRBJ1-1
V: TRBV28
size: many
length: 13
CDR3: CASRDRGKTEAFF
DNA: TGTGCCAGTCGGGACAGGGGGAAAACTGAAGCTTTCTTT

D: NA
J: TRBJ1-5
V: TRBV5-5
size: NA
length: 15
CDR3: CASSLQSGGNQPQHF
DNA: TGTGCCAGCAGCTTGCAGTCAGGGGGCAATCAGCCCCAGCATTTT

D: NA
J: TRBJ1-1
V: TRBV6-5
size: NA
length: 12
CDR3: CASSFGETEAFF
DNA: TGTGCCAGCAGTTTCGGGGAGACTGAAGCTTTCTTT

D: NA
J: TRBJ2-7
V: TRBV27
size: once
length: 16
CDR3: CASSAGGGGRVYEQYF
DNA: TGTGCCAGCAGTGCCGGAGGGGGGGGAAGGGTCTACGAGCAGTACTTC

D: TRBD1
J: TRBJ2-7
V: TRBV27
size: NA
length: 15
CDR3: CASSSLRDRFWKQYF
DNA: TGTGCCAGCAGTTCACTCCGGGACAGGTTTTGGAAGCAGTACTTC

D: NA
J: TRBJ2-1
V: TRBV11-3
size: once
length: 14
CDR3: CASSSNRVRNEQFF
DNA: TGTGCCAGCAGCTCAAACAGGGTTCGTAATGAGCAGTTCTTC

D: NA
J: TRBJ1-4
V: TRBV6-5
size: NA
length: 14
CDR3: CASSYSSENEKLFF
DNA: TGTGCCAGCAGTTACTCAAGCGAGAATGAAAAACTGTTTTTT

D: TRBD2
J: TRBJ2-7
V: TRBV11-3
size: NA
length: 16
CDR3: CASARGEGANSYEQYF
DNA: TGTGCCAGCGCCCGGGGGGAAGGGGCCAACTCCTACGAGCAGTACTTC

D: TRBD1
J: TRBJ1-2
V: TRBV7-8
size: NA
length: 15
CDR3: CASSLEGTGGWGYTF
DNA: TGTGCCAGCAGCTTAGAGGGGACAGGGGGTTGGGGCTACACCTTC

D: NA
J: TRBJ2-5
V: TRBV9
size: NA
length: 15
CDR3: CASQTKSGDGETQYF
DNA: TGTGCCAGCCAGACGAAGTCGGGGGATGGAGAGACCCAGTACTTC

D: NA
J: TRBJ2-5
V: TRBV6-6
size: once
length: 14
CDR3: CATQTDFGQETQYF
DNA: TGTGCCACCCAGACGGACTTCGGCCAAGAGACCCAGTACTTC

D: NA
J: TRBJ1-5
V: TRBV15
size: NA
length: 17
CDR3: CATSTRKGGVPNQPQHF
DNA: TGTGCCACCAGCACGAGAAAAGGGGGGGTGCCCAATCAGCCCCAGCATTTT

D: NA
J: TRBJ1-2
V: TRBV29-1
size: NA
length: 12
CDR3: CSAYTHLRGYTF
DNA: TGCAGCGCATACACCCACTTGAGGGGCTACACCTTC

D: NA
J: TRBJ2-3
V: TRBV24-1
size: NA
length: 15
CDR3: CATSDFLTGTDTQYF
DNA: TGTGCCACCAGTGATTTCCTCACAGGGACAGATACGCAGTATTTT

D: NA
J: TRBJ1-1
V: TRBV7-9
size: NA
length: 14
CDR3: CASSYGERLTEAFF
DNA: TGTGCCAGCAGCTACGGGGAACGGCTCACTGAAGCTTTCTTT

D: NA
J: TRBJ1-5
V: TRBV7-9
size: NA
length: 17
CDR3: CASSLATGTYSNQPQHF
DNA: TGTGCCAGCAGCTTAGCCACAGGGACCTATAGCAATCAGCCCCAGCATTTT

D: TRBD1
J: TRBJ1-1
V: TRBV6-5
size: NA
length: 15
CDR3: CASRPSGTDFTEAFF
DNA: TGTGCCAGCAGGCCGTCCGGGACAGACTTCACTGAAGCTTTCTTT

D: NA
J: TRBJ1-5
V: TRBV18
size: NA
length: 17
CDR3: CASSPFDSGASNQPQHF
DNA: TGTGCCAGCTCACCTTTCGATAGCGGGGCTAGCAATCAGCCCCAGCATTTT

D: NA
J: TRBJ2-1
V: TRBV30
size: NA
length: 13
CDR3: CAWSEGLTNEQFF
DNA: TGTGCCTGGAGTGAGGGACTTACTAATGAGCAGTTCTTC

D: TRBD1
J: TRBJ1-4
V: TRBV11-2
size: once
length: 15
CDR3: CASSARQGAGEKLFF
DNA: TGTGCCAGCAGCGCCCGACAGGGGGCAGGAGAAAAACTGTTTTTT

D: NA
J: TRBJ1-1
V: TRBV7-9
size: once
length: 15
CDR3: CASSLGSGVNTEAFF
DNA: TGTGCCAGCAGCTTAGGCAGTGGAGTGAACACTGAAGCTTTCTTT

D: TRBD2
J: TRBJ2-3
V: TRBV10-3
size: NA
length: 15
CDR3: CATSLGGGSTDTQYF
DNA: TGTGCCACGTCCCTTGGCGGGGGAAGCACAGATACGCAGTATTTT

D: NA
J: TRBJ2-1
V: TRBV6-2/TRBV6-3
size: NA
length: 20
CDR3: CASSYPDRPVVLRPYNEQFF
DNA: TGTGCCAGCAGTTACCCGGACAGACCTGTTGTCCTACGGCCCTACAATGAGCAGTTCTTC

D: NA
J: TRBJ1-6
V: TRBV28
size: NA
length: 15
CDR3: CASSLAVSYNSPLHF
DNA: TGTGCCAGCAGTTTGGCGGTCTCCTATAATTCACCCCTCCACTTT

D: TRBD2
J: TRBJ2-2
V: TRBV3-1/TRBV3-2
size: NA
length: 17
CDR3: CASSQRLAGGPTGELFF
DNA: TGTGCCAGCAGCCAGCGACTAGCGGGGGGGCCCACCGGGGAGCTGTTTTTT

D: NA
J: TRBJ1-4
V: TRBV10-3
size: NA
length: 13
CDR3: CAISEHRNEKLFF
DNA: TGTGCCATCAGTGAACACAGAAATGAAAAACTGTTTTTT

D: NA
J: TRBJ1-3
V: TRBV30
size: NA
length: 14
CDR3: CAWKAGGDRNTIYF
DNA: TGTGCCTGGAAGGCGGGGGGAGATCGAAACACCATATATTTT